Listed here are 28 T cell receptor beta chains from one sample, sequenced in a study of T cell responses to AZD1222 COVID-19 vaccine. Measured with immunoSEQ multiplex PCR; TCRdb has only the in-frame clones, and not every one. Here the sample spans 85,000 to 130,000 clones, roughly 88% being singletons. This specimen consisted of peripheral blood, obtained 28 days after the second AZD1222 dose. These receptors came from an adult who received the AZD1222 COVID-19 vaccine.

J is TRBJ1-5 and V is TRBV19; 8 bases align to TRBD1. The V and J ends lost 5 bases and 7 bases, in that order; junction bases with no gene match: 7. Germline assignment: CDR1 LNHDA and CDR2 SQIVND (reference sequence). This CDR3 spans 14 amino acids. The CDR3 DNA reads TGTGCCAGTAGTCCCTCGACAGGGGTGCAGCCCCAGCATTTT. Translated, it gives CASSPSTGVQPQHF.

CDR3: CASEMSRQGRGGYTF. The DNA of the CDR3 is TGTGCCAGTGAGATGAGTCGGCAGGGGAGAGGAGGCTACACCTTC. The V gene is TRBV19, the J gene TRBJ1-2, with a tentative D call TRBD1 (6 bases). Germline CDR1 is LNHDA and CDR2 is SQIVND (reference sequence). CDR3 size: 15 residues. Trimming took off 8 bases at V and 8 bases at J, with 24 bases between the two ends.

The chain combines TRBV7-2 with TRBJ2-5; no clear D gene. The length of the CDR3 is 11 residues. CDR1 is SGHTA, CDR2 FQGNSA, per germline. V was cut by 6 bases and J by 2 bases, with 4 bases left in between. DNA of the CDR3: TGTGCCAGCAGATCACAAGAGACCCAGTACTTC. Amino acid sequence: CASRSQETQYF.

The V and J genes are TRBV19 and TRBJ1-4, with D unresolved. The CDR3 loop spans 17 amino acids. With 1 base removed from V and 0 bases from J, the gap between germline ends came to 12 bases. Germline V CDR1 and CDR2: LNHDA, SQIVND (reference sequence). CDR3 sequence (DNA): TGTGCCAGTAGTATAGGGAGAATAGCCGCAACTAATGAAAAACTGTTTTTT. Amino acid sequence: CASSIGRIAATNEKLFF.

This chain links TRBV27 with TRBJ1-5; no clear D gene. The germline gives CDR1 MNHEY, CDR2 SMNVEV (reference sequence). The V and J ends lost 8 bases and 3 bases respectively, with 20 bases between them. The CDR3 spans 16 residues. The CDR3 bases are TGTGCCAGCGTCCCCGGACCCACCTGGAACAATCAGCCCCAGCATTTT. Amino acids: CASVPGPTWNNQPQHF.

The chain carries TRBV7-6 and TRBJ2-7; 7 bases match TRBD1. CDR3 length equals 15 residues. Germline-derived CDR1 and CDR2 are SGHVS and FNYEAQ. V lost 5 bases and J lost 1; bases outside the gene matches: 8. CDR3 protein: CASSRDSRGSYEQYF. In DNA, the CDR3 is TGTGCCAGCAGCCGCGACAGCAGGGGGTCCTACGAGCAGTACTTC.

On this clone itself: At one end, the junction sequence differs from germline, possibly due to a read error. The CDR3 protein is CASSYRGGLNTEAFF. CDR3 sequence (DNA): TGTGCCAGCAGCTACAGGGGGGGTTTGAATACTGAAGCTTTCTTT. The chain is built from TRBV6-5 and TRBJ1-1; 8 bases line up with TRBD1. Looked up from germline, CDR1 is MNHEY and CDR2 is SVGAGI. The CDR3 runs 15 residues.

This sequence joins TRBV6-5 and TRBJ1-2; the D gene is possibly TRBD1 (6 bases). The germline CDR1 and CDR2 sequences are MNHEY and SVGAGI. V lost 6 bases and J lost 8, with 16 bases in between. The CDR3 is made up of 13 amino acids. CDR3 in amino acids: CASSFRQVQGYTF. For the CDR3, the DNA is TGTGCCAGCAGCTTTAGACAGGTGCAGGGCTACACCTTC.

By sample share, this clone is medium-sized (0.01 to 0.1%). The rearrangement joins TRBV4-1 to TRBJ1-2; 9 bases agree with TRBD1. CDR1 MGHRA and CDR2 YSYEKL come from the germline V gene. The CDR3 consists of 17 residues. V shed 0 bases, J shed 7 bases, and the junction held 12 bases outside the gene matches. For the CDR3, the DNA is TGCGCCAGCAGCCAAGATTGGGGTACAGGGGGCGCGGGTGGCTACACCTTC. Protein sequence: CASSQDWGTGGAGGYTF.

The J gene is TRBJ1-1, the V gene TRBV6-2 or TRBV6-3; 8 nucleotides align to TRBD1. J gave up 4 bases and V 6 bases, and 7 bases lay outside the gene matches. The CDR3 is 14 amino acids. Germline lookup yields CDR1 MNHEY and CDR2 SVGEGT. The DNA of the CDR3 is TGTGCCAGCAGCAAAACCGGACAGGGCACTGAAGCTTTCTTT. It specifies CASSKTGQGTEAFF.

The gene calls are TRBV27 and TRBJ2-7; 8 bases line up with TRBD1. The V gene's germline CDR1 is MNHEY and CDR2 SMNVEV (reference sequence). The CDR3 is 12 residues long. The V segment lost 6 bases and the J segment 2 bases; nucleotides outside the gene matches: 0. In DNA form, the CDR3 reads TGTGCCAGCAGGGGACAGGCCTACGAGCAGTACTTC. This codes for CASRGQAYEQYF.

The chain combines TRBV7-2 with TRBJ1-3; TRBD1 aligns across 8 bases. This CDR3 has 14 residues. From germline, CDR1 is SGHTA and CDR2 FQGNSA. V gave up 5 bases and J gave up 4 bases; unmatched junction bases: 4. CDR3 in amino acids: CASSHRTGGNTIYF. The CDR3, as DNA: TGTGCCAGCAGCCACCGGACAGGGGGAAACACCATATATTTT. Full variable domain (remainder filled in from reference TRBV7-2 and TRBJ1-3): GAGVSQSPSNKVTEKGKDVELRCDPISGHTALYWYRQSLGQGLEFLIYFQGNSAPDKSGLPSDRFSAERTGGSVSTLTIQRTQQEDSAVYLCASSHRTGGNTIYFGEGSWLTVV.

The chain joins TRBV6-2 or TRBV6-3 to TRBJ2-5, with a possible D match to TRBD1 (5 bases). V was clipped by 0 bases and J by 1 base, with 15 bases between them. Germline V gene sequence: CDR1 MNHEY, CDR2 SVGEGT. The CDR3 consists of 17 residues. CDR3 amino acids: CASSYSPLRQFQETQYF. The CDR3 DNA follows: TGTGCCAGCAGTTACTCCCCCCTACGACAGTTCCAAGAGACCCAGTACTTC.

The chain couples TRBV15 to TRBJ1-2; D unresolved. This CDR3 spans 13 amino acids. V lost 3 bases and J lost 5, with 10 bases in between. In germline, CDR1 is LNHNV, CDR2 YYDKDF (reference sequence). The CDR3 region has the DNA TGTGCCACCAGCAGTCCGCCTGAATATGGCTACACCTTC. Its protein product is CATSSPPEYGYTF.

The CDR3 loop reads CASTLSGTSFYGYTF. The CDR3 DNA is TGTGCCAGCACCCTATCCGGGACATCTTTCTATGGCTACACCTTC. The chain carries TRBV27 and TRBJ1-2, with D maybe TRBD1 (6 bases). The germline V and J ends were trimmed by 7 bases and 4 bases, with 19 bases remaining between them. CDR1 and CDR2 (germline): MNHEY, SMNVEV (reference sequence). The length of the CDR3 is 15 residues.

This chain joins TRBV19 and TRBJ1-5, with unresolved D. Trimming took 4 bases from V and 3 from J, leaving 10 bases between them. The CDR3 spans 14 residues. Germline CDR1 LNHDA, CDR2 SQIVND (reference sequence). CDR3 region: CASSSMGTNQPQHF. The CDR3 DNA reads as TGTGCCAGTAGTAGTATGGGCACCAATCAGCCCCAGCATTTT.

The CDR3: CASSIQGREGEQYF. As DNA, the CDR3 is TGTGCCAGTAGTATACAGGGTCGGGAAGGCGAGCAGTACTTC. V usage is TRBV19 and J usage is TRBJ2-7; TRBD1 or TRBD2 may be the D gene (5 bases each). The germline gives CDR1 LNHDA, CDR2 SQIVND (reference sequence). There are 14 residues in the CDR3. The germline V and J ends were trimmed by 2 bases and 6 bases, with 14 bases remaining between them.

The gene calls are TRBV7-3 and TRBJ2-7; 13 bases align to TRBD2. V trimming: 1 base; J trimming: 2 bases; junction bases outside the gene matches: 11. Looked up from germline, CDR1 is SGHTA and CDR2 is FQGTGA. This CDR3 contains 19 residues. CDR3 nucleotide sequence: TGTGCCAGCAGCTTAATAGGGAGTGGAGGGACTAGCGGGGCCTACGAGCAGTACTTC. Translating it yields CASSLIGSGGTSGAYEQYF.

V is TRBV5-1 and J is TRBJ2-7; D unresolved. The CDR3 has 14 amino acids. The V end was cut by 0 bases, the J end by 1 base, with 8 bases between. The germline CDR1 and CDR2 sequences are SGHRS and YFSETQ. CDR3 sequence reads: CASSLEGGSYEQYF. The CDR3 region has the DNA TGCGCCAGCAGCTTGGAGGGCGGATCCTACGAGCAGTACTTC.

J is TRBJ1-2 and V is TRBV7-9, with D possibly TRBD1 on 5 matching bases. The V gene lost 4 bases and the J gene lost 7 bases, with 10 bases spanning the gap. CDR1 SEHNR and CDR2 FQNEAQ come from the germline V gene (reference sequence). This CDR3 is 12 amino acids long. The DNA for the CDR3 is TGTGCCAGCAGCTCCACAGGAGGTGGCTACACCTTC. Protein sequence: CASSSTGGGYTF.

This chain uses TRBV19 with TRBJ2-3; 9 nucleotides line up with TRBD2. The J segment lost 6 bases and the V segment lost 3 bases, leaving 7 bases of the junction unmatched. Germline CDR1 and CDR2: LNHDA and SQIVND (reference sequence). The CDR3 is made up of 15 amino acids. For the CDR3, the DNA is TGTGCCAGTAGTATTCCAGCGGGGGGTGGGGATACGCAGTATTTT. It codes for CASSIPAGGGDTQYF.

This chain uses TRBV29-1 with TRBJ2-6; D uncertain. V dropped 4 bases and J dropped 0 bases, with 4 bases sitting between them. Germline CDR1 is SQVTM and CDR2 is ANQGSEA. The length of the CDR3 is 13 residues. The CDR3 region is CSVAISGANVLTF. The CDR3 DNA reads TGCAGCGTTGCTATCTCTGGGGCCAACGTCCTGACTTTC.

The CDR3 region has the DNA TGTGCCCAGCGTTGGGGAAATTATGGCTACACCTTC. Translated: CAQRWGNYGYTF. The rearrangement uses TRBV27 and TRBJ1-2; no firm D call. Germline CDR1 is MNHEY and CDR2 is SMNVEV (reference sequence). The CDR3 totals 12 residues. The V end was cut by 11 bases, the J end by 5 bases, with 15 bases between.

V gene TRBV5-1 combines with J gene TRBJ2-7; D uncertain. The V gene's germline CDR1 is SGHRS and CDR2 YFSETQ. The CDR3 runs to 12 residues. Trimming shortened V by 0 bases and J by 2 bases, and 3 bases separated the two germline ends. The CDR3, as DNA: TGCGCCAGCAGCTTGGGGGCCTACGAGCAGTACTTC. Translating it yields CASSLGAYEQYF.

CDR3 amino acids: CSVARRVNTGELFF. For the CDR3, the DNA is TGCAGCGTTGCCCGGAGGGTGAACACCGGGGAGCTGTTTTTT. The rearrangement joins TRBV29-1 to TRBJ2-2, with D maybe TRBD2 (6 bases). V dropped 4 bases and J dropped 1 base, with 10 bases sitting between them. Germline V gene data show CDR1 as SQVTM and CDR2 as ANQGSEA. CDR3 length: 14 amino acids.

The CDR3, as DNA: TGTGCCACCAGCCAAGGGCAGGGTGGAAGAAACACTGAAGCTTTCTTT. The encoded protein is CATSQGQGGRNTEAFF. The chain uses TRBV15 and TRBJ1-1, with D possibly being TRBD1 (5 bases). There are 16 residues in the CDR3. The V end was cut by 5 bases, the J end by 2 bases, with 18 bases between. CDR1 LNHNV and CDR2 YYDKDF come from the germline V gene (reference sequence).

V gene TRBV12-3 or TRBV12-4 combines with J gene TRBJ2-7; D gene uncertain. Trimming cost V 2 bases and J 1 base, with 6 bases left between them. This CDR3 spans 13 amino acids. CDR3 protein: CASSLMASYEQYF. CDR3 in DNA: TGTGCCAGCAGTTTAATGGCTTCCTACGAGCAGTACTTC.

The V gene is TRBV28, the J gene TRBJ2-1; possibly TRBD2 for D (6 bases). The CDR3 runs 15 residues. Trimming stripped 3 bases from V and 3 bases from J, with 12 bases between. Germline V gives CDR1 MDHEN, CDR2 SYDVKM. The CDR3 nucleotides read TGTGCCAGCAGTTTTCCCGGGGGAAACTACAATGAGCAGTTCTTC. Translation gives CASSFPGGNYNEQFF.